Listed below are T cell receptor beta chains from one sample, sequenced in a study of regulatory T cells in long-lasting Graves disease. One entry per CDR3 protein results from TCRdb running MiXCR on the multiplex PCR reads. The table records hundreds of thousands of distinct CDR3 sequences, approximately 29% of them present only once. The specimen comprised peripheral blood mononuclear cells (PBMCs), sampled when the disease was refractory, from a patient treated with antithyroid drugs. These receptor sequences come from a female donor with Graves disease. The CDR3 runs from the conserved cysteine through the conserved F or W. Each record gives: D gene, clone size, J gene, V gene, CDR3 DNA, CDR3 protein. The D gene is left open where the match is weak. Not every row has a clone size; where given, it reads once, few, many or a size class.

-	many	TRBJ1-1	TRBV2	TGTGCCAGCAGGGAGGACGCGAACACTGAAGCTTTCTTT	CASREDANTEAFF
-	-	TRBJ1-2	TRBV19	TGTGCCAGTGCCCGGACTGAGAACTATGGCTACACCTTC	CASARTENYGYTF
-	-	TRBJ1-3	TRBV11-2	TGTGCCAGCAGCCCAGTTGGAAACACCATATATTTT	CASSPVGNTIYF
TRBD1	few	TRBJ1-2	TRBV28	TGTGCCAGCAGTTTATCAGGGGACAGGGTTGTATATGGCTACACCTTC	CASSLSGDRVVYGYTF
TRBD1	few	TRBJ1-1	TRBV18	TGTGCCAGCTCACTGACAGGGGACTCTGAAGCTTTCTTT	CASSLTGDSEAFF
TRBD1	many	TRBJ1-6	TRBV2	TGTGCCAGCAACCGACAGGGACCCAATTCACCCCTCCACTTT	CASNRQGPNSPLHF
-	once	TRBJ2-5	TRBV24-1	TGTGCCACCAGTCAAGGGGTGTCGAAGCAAGAGACCCAGTACTTC	CATSQGVSKQETQYF
-	-	TRBJ2-2	TRBV5-1	TGCGCCAGCAGCCCCCTAGAGGGGCCCACCGGGGAGCTGTTTTTT	CASSPLEGPTGELFF
TRBD1	-	TRBJ1-1	TRBV29-1	TGCAGCGGCACCACGGGACAGGTAAACACTGAAGCTTTCTTT	CSGTTGQVNTEAFF
TRBD1	few	TRBJ1-1	TRBV6-1	TGTGCCAGCAGCAGTAATACGGGACAGGGAGGTACTGAAGCTTTCTTT	CASSSNTGQGGTEAFF
-	few	TRBJ1-1	TRBV27	TGTGCCAGCAGTTTATCCCCCCGGGGGATGTACACTGAAGCTTTCTTT	CASSLSPRGMYTEAFF
TRBD1	-	TRBJ2-5	TRBV20-1	TGCAGTGCTAGAGTCCCTAGGGGGCAGGAGACCCAGTACTTC	CSARVPRGQETQYF
-	once	TRBJ2-2	TRBV6-1	TGTGCCAGCACCCTACCACAGAACACCGGGGAGCTGTTTTTT	CASTLPQNTGELFF
-	-	TRBJ1-6	TRBV7-9	TGTGCCAGCAGCCCAAGGACACTGAGCTCCTATAATTCACCCCTCCACTTT	CASSPRTLSSYNSPLHF
-	-	TRBJ1-5	TRBV12-3/TRBV12-4	TGTGCCAGCTATGACAGTTCGAGCAATCAGCCCCAGCATTTT	CASYDSSSNQPQHF
-	few	TRBJ1-4	TRBV7-2	TGTGCCAGCAGCTCTTACGGGCAGAGACTAAATGAAAAACTGTTTTTT	CASSSYGQRLNEKLFF
TRBD1	-	TRBJ2-4	TRBV7-9	TGTGCCAGCAGCAACCCACCAGACTCACAGGGGTGGTTC	CASSNPPDSQGWF
-	few	TRBJ2-2	TRBV6-1	TGTGCCAGCACCAAGGGGGGAGCCAACACCGGGGAGCTGTTTTTT	CASTKGGANTGELFF
-	many	TRBJ1-2	TRBV12-3/TRBV12-4	TGTGCCAGCAGCCCGCCTTGGACAGCCTATGGCTACACCTTC	CASSPPWTAYGYTF
TRBD1	-	TRBJ1-1	TRBV13	TGTGCCAGCAGCGGGGGACAGGGGGCGCGGGCTTTCTTT	CASSGGQGARAFF
-	-	TRBJ1-6	TRBV28	TGTGCCAGCAGTTTCGGAGGGGGCTCCTATAATTCACCCCTCCACTTT	CASSFGGGSYNSPLHF
TRBD1	many	TRBJ1-2	TRBV10-3	TGTGCCATCAGTGAGACAGGGGGCAGCTATGGCTACACCTTC	CAISETGGSYGYTF
-	few	TRBJ1-2	TRBV10-2	TGCGCCAGCAGTGGCAAGAGCTATGGCTACACCTTC	CASSGKSYGYTF
TRBD2	-	TRBJ2-7	TRBV5-1	TGCGCCAGCAGCCGGGAGGGCCGGGACGAGCAGTACTTC	CASSREGRDEQYF
TRBD1	few	TRBJ1-1	TRBV7-2	TGTGCCAGCAGCTACAGGACAGGGTACGAAGCTTTCTTT	CASSYRTGYEAFF
-	few	TRBJ2-6	TRBV5-5	TGTGCCAGCAGCTTGGCGGGGGCCCTTTCCTCTGGGGCCAACGTCCTGACTTTC	CASSLAGALSSGANVLTF
TRBD1	many	TRBJ1-1	TRBV2	TGTGCCAGCAGGGAAGTAACAGGGGTGAACACTGAAGCTTTCTTT	CASREVTGVNTEAFF
TRBD1	-	TRBJ1-4	TRBV27	TGTGCCAGCAGTTTCAGGGACAGGGGGCTGAATGAAAAACTGTTTTTT	CASSFRDRGLNEKLFF
-	-	TRBJ2-1	TRBV20-1	TGCAGTGCTAGAGATCAAGGGGAGGCCCTCTACAATGAGCAGTTCTTC	CSARDQGEALYNEQFF
-	-	TRBJ1-2	TRBV6-1	TGTGCCAGCAGTCTGGACAGCGACTATGGCTACACCTTC	CASSLDSDYGYTF
-	-	TRBJ1-1	TRBV4-1	TGCGCCAGCAGCCAACCACAGGGTAGGGTCACTGAAGCTTTCTTT	CASSQPQGRVTEAFF
TRBD1	few	TRBJ1-1	TRBV7-3	TGTGCCAGCAGCTCGACAGGGGGCGGTGGTACTGAAGCTTTCTTT	CASSSTGGGGTEAFF
-	few	TRBJ1-2	TRBV4-1	TGCGCCAGCAGCCAAGGCAAAGCGAACTATGGCTACACCTTC	CASSQGKANYGYTF
-	many	TRBJ1-5	TRBV28	TGTGCCAGCAGTTTAGACGTACAGCCCCAGCATTTT	CASSLDVQPQHF
TRBD1	-	TRBJ1-5	TRBV3-1	TGTGCCAGCAGCCACGACAGGGTTGGCCAGCCCCAGCATTTT	CASSHDRVGQPQHF
-	-	TRBJ2-7	TRBV29-1	TGCAGCGTAGGCTTCGGGTACGAGCAGTACTTC	CSVGFGYEQYF
-	few	TRBJ1-1	TRBV12-3/TRBV12-4	TGTGCCAGCAGTTTACCCGGGACAACTGAAGCTTTCTTT	CASSLPGTTEAFF
-	-	TRBJ1-1	TRBV30	TGTGCCTGGAGTGGGAACGACGTAGTCGGTGAAGCTTTCTTT	CAWSGNDVVGEAFF
-	few	TRBJ1-1	TRBV7-9	TGTGCCAGCAGCTTATGGCAGGAAGCTTTCTTT	CASSLWQEAFF
-	once	TRBJ2-3	TRBV20-1	TGCAGTGCCCAGAGCACAGATACGCAGTATTTT	CSAQSTDTQYF
TRBD1	many	TRBJ1-5	TRBV2	TGTGCCAGCAACAACCCGGGACAGGGCAATCAGCCCCAGCATTTT	CASNNPGQGNQPQHF
-	-	TRBJ2-7	TRBV6-2/TRBV6-3	TGTGCCAGCAGGGTGACAGATTCGGGCGGCTCCTACGAGCAGTACTTC	CASRVTDSGGSYEQYF
TRBD2	many	TRBJ2-7	TRBV6-5	TGTGCCAGCAGCTACGGACTAGCTGCCTACGAGCAGTACTTC	CASSYGLAAYEQYF
TRBD1	many	TRBJ1-4	TRBV28	TGTGCCAGCAGTCTAATACAGGGGGCATCAACTAATGAAAAACTGTTTTTT	CASSLIQGASTNEKLFF
-	few	TRBJ1-4	TRBV11-2	TGTGCCAGCAGCTCCCCAGGGGCGGGTAGAGGAAAACTGTTTTTT	CASSSPGAGRGKLFF
-	-	TRBJ1-2	TRBV12-3/TRBV12-4	TGTGCCAGCAGCTCCAGCCTAGATGGCTACACCTTC	CASSSSLDGYTF